This is a list of T cell receptor beta chains from one sample in a study of blood T cell repertoires in COVID-19. TCRdb keeps only in-frame clones here, not all; method: immunoSEQ multiplex PCR. Counted here are about 55,000 clones, roughly 89% occurring once; the ten biggest clones make up roughly 3.4%. Sequences were obtained from peripheral blood. The source is a man aged 35-49 years with COVID-19, enrolled during active disease. Each CDR3 is given with its conserved first and last residue. The order of the fields is CDR3 length, J gene, V gene, D gene, clone size, CDR3 protein, CDR3 DNA. A D gene is named only where the DNA matches it firmly. Some rows have no size entry. The others give once, few or many, or a class for an expanded clone.

length: 13; J: TRBJ1-2; V: TRBV30; D: TRBD1; size: -; CDR3: CAWRAGQGGGYTF; DNA: TGTGCCTGGAGGGCAGGACAGGGTGGAGGCTACACCTTC
length: 14; J: TRBJ1-3; V: TRBV28; D: -; size: -; CDR3: CASSPGGSGNTIYF; DNA: TGTGCCAGCAGCCCCGGGGGATCTGGAAACACCATATATTTT
length: 13; J: TRBJ1-2; V: TRBV5-8; D: TRBD1; size: -; CDR3: CASRQDRVDGYTF; DNA: TGTGCCAGCAGACAGGACAGGGTCGATGGCTACACCTTC
length: 14; J: TRBJ2-2; V: TRBV30; D: -; size: -; CDR3: CARKDSQNTGELFF; DNA: TGTGCCAGAAAGGACAGCCAGAACACCGGGGAGCTGTTTTTT
length: 14; J: TRBJ2-1; V: TRBV18; D: -; size: -; CDR3: CASSPPNNYNEQFF; DNA: TGTGCCAGCTCACCGCCCAACAACTACAATGAGCAGTTCTTC
length: 15; J: TRBJ1-5; V: TRBV28; D: -; size: -; CDR3: CASSPTGYSNQPQHF; DNA: TGTGCCAGCAGTCCCACAGGGTATAGCAATCAGCCCCAGCATTTT
length: 12; J: TRBJ1-1; V: TRBV19; D: -; size: -; CDR3: CASGGVNTEAFF; DNA: TGTGCCAGTGGGGGGGTGAACACTGAAGCTTTCTTT
length: 18; J: TRBJ2-5; V: TRBV5-5; D: TRBD2; size: -; CDR3: CASSLWGTSGRAEETQYF; DNA: TGTGCCAGCAGCTTGTGGGGGACTAGCGGGAGGGCCGAAGAGACCCAGTACTTC
length: 12; J: TRBJ1-5; V: TRBV28; D: TRBD1; size: -; CDR3: CASSVQGQPQHF; DNA: TGTGCCAGCAGTGTACAGGGGCAGCCCCAGCATTTT
length: 15; J: TRBJ2-1; V: TRBV19; D: -; size: -; CDR3: CASSVQKGAYNEQFF; DNA: TGTGCCAGTAGCGTCCAAAAAGGGGCCTACAATGAGCAGTTCTTC
length: 14; J: TRBJ1-1; V: TRBV14; D: -; size: -; CDR3: CASSQRGMNTEAFF; DNA: TGTGCCAGCAGCCAAAGGGGGATGAACACTGAAGCTTTCTTT
length: 15; J: TRBJ1-5; V: TRBV11-3; D: -; size: -; CDR3: CASSLNGGADQPQHF; DNA: TGTGCCAGCAGCTTGAACGGGGGGGCAGACCAGCCCCAGCATTTT
length: 15; J: TRBJ1-1; V: TRBV9; D: TRBD1; size: -; CDR3: CASSARGQQNTEAFF; DNA: TGTGCCAGCAGCGCCCGGGGACAGCAGAACACTGAAGCTTTCTTT
length: 12; J: TRBJ1-1; V: TRBV5-1; D: -; size: -; CDR3: CASGTGNTEAFF; DNA: TGCGCCAGCGGAACAGGGAACACTGAAGCTTTCTTT
length: 14; J: TRBJ1-1; V: TRBV11-2; D: TRBD1; size: few; CDR3: CASSGGQGHTEAFF; DNA: TGTGCCAGCAGCGGCGGACAGGGTCACACTGAAGCTTTCTTT
length: 15; J: TRBJ1-3; V: TRBV30; D: -; size: -; CDR3: CAWMRGISSGNTIYF; DNA: TGTGCCTGGATGCGGGGGATCAGCTCTGGAAACACCATATATTTT
length: 14; J: TRBJ1-1; V: TRBV3-1/TRBV3-2; D: TRBD1; size: -; CDR3: CASSRGQVGTEAFF; DNA: TGTGCCAGCAGCCGAGGACAGGTCGGCACTGAAGCTTTCTTT
length: 15; J: TRBJ2-5; V: TRBV14; D: TRBD2; size: -; CDR3: CASSQDTGGAETQYF; DNA: TGTGCCAGCAGTCAAGATACCGGGGGGGCAGAGACCCAGTACTTC
length: 15; J: TRBJ1-6; V: TRBV28; D: -; size: -; CDR3: CASSLAREGGSPLHF; DNA: TGTGCCAGCAGTTTAGCACGGGAGGGGGGGTCACCCCTCCACTTT
length: 15; J: TRBJ1-2; V: TRBV5-1; D: TRBD1; size: -; CDR3: CASSLEGRGQYGYTF; DNA: TGCGCCAGCAGCTTGGAGGGCAGGGGGCAATATGGCTACACCTTC
length: 15; J: TRBJ1-2; V: TRBV27; D: -; size: -; CDR3: CASSSDPRANYGYTF; DNA: TGTGCCAGCAGTAGCGACCCCAGAGCTAACTATGGCTACACCTTC
length: 16; J: TRBJ2-5; V: TRBV19; D: -; size: -; CDR3: CASSIGANLPQETQYF; DNA: TGTGCCAGTAGTATAGGAGCAAACCTCCCACAAGAGACCCAGTACTTC
length: 15; J: TRBJ2-5; V: TRBV3-1/TRBV3-2; D: -; size: once; CDR3: CASSQDTSGRKTQYF; DNA: TGTGCCAGCAGCCAAGATACGAGTGGGAGAAAGACCCAGTACTTC
length: 13; J: TRBJ2-7; V: TRBV7-2; D: -; size: -; CDR3: CASSLLRSYEQYF; DNA: TGTGCCAGCAGTTTACTTAGATCCTACGAGCAGTACTTC
length: 13; J: TRBJ1-6; V: TRBV6-5; D: -; size: -; CDR3: CASFGSYNSPLHF; DNA: TGTGCCAGCTTCGGCTCCTATAATTCACCCCTCCACTTT
length: 14; J: TRBJ1-2; V: TRBV18; D: -; size: -; CDR3: CASSPFEENYGYTF; DNA: TGTGCCAGCTCACCGTTTGAGGAAAACTATGGCTACACCTTC
length: 14; J: TRBJ2-7; V: TRBV4-1; D: -; size: -; CDR3: CASSHQNAATQQYF; DNA: TGCGCCAGCAGCCATCAGAATGCGGCCACCCAGCAGTACTTC
length: 14; J: TRBJ2-7; V: TRBV15; D: TRBD2; size: -; CDR3: CATSRGAQRDEQYF; DNA: TGTGCCACCAGCAGAGGGGCCCAGCGGGATGAGCAGTACTTC
length: 15; J: TRBJ2-3; V: TRBV9; D: TRBD2; size: -; CDR3: CASNLAGGPSDTQYF; DNA: TGTGCCAGCAATCTAGCGGGAGGGCCCTCAGATACGCAGTATTTT
length: 14; J: TRBJ1-2; V: TRBV30; D: -; size: -; CDR3: CACRPPQANYGYTF; DNA: TGTGCCTGCCGTCCCCCGCAGGCAAACTATGGCTACACCTTC
length: 15; J: TRBJ1-4; V: TRBV7-9; D: -; size: -; CDR3: CASSLATGPTEKLFF; DNA: TGTGCCAGCAGCTTAGCTACTGGTCCCACGGAAAAACTGTTTTTT
length: 15; J: TRBJ1-2; V: TRBV19; D: TRBD1; size: -; CDR3: CASSYHRGGNYGYTF; DNA: TGTGCCAGTAGTTACCACAGGGGGGGGAACTATGGCTACACCTTC
length: 18; J: TRBJ2-7; V: TRBV6-1; D: TRBD2; size: -; CDR3: CASSEAILAGGTPYEQYF; DNA: TGTGCCAGCAGTGAAGCGATACTAGCGGGAGGGACTCCCTACGAGCAGTACTTC
length: 16; J: TRBJ2-2; V: TRBV19; D: TRBD2; size: -; CDR3: CASSIDPGGRTGELFF; DNA: TGTGCCAGTAGTATTGATCCGGGGGGGCGGACCGGGGAGCTGTTTTTT
length: 13; J: TRBJ1-6; V: TRBV7-6; D: -; size: few; CDR3: CASSRQFSSPLHF; DNA: TGTGCCAGCAGCCGACAGTTTAGTTCACCCCTCCACTTT
length: 14; J: TRBJ2-3; V: TRBV29-1; D: -; size: few; CDR3: CSVAPGTYTDTQYF; DNA: TGCAGCGTCGCCCCCGGGACTTACACAGATACGCAGTATTTT
length: 15; J: TRBJ2-7; V: TRBV7-9; D: -; size: -; CDR3: CASSVSQGWGTEQYF; DNA: TGTGCCAGCAGCGTATCCCAGGGGTGGGGTACCGAGCAGTACTTC
length: 15; J: TRBJ2-1; V: TRBV6-5; D: TRBD2; size: -; CDR3: CASRRANGLDNEQFF; DNA: TGTGCCAGCAGGCGGGCCAACGGACTAGACAATGAGCAGTTCTTC
length: 14; J: TRBJ1-1; V: TRBV6-2/TRBV6-3; D: TRBD1; size: -; CDR3: CASSLTGENTEAFF; DNA: TGTGCCAGCAGCCTGACAGGGGAGAACACTGAAGCTTTCTTT
length: 13; J: TRBJ2-1; V: TRBV27; D: -; size: -; CDR3: CASRFRSYNEQFF; DNA: TGTGCCAGCAGGTTCCGCTCCTACAATGAGCAGTTCTTC
length: 14; J: TRBJ1-2; V: TRBV24-1; D: -; size: -; CDR3: CATSDPDRDYGYTF; DNA: TGTGCCACCAGTGACCCGGACAGAGACTATGGCTACACCTTC
length: 13; J: TRBJ1-1; V: TRBV30; D: TRBD1; size: -; CDR3: CAWGTGMNTEAFF; DNA: TGTGCCTGGGGGACAGGGATGAACACTGAAGCTTTCTTT
length: 15; J: TRBJ1-3; V: TRBV5-1; D: TRBD1; size: few; CDR3: CASSPQTGSGNTIYF; DNA: TGCGCCAGCAGCCCCCAGACAGGGTCTGGAAACACCATATATTTT
length: 12; J: TRBJ1-4; V: TRBV7-9; D: -; size: -; CDR3: CASSPPGEKLFF; DNA: TGTGCCAGCAGTCCCCCGGGTGAAAAACTGTTTTTT
length: 15; J: TRBJ1-2; V: TRBV6-1; D: TRBD1; size: -; CDR3: CASSNNRGLNYGYTF; DNA: TGTGCCAGCAGTAACAACAGGGGCCTTAACTATGGCTACACCTTC
length: 16; J: TRBJ1-6; V: TRBV5-1; D: TRBD1; size: few; CDR3: CASSTGQGGYNSPLHF; DNA: TGCGCCAGCAGCACAGGACAGGGGGGCTATAATTCACCCCTCCACTTT
length: 14; J: TRBJ2-1; V: TRBV29-1; D: TRBD2; size: -; CDR3: CSVGVGLGHNEQFF; DNA: TGCAGCGTTGGGGTCGGACTAGGGCACAATGAGCAGTTCTTC
length: 17; J: TRBJ1-1; V: TRBV14; D: -; size: few; CDR3: CASKSTSLRSGRGEAFF; DNA: TGTGCCAGCAAATCTACGAGTTTGCGATCCGGGAGGGGTGAAGCTTTCTTT
length: 17; J: TRBJ2-7; V: TRBV10-1; D: TRBD2; size: -; CDR3: CASSESGGGQNSYEQYF; DNA: TGCGCCAGCAGTGAGAGCGGGGGCGGCCAGAACTCCTACGAGCAGTACTTC
length: 16; J: TRBJ2-5; V: TRBV5-1; D: TRBD2; size: -; CDR3: CASSTLTGGRQETQYF; DNA: TGCGCCAGCAGCACCCTTACGGGGGGACGCCAAGAGACCCAGTACTTC
length: 15; J: TRBJ2-2; V: TRBV29-1; D: TRBD1; size: -; CDR3: CSAVGETGQAGELFF; DNA: TGCAGCGCTGTGGGCGAGACAGGGCAGGCCGGGGAGCTGTTTTTT
length: 15; J: TRBJ2-1; V: TRBV14; D: TRBD2; size: -; CDR3: CASSQLAGGNNEQFF; DNA: TGTGCCAGCAGCCAGCTAGCGGGGGGGAACAATGAGCAGTTCTTC
length: 14; J: TRBJ1-6; V: TRBV7-9; D: -; size: -; CDR3: CASSLDGGDSPLHF; DNA: TGTGCCAGCAGCTTAGATGGGGGGGATTCACCCCTCCACTTT